The following is a T cell receptor beta chain sequence with its context. The sample originates from a study of shared clonotypes between healthy human individuals. In germline, CDR1 is SGHAT, CDR2 FQNNGV. This CDR3 is 14 amino acids long. V gave up 2 bases and J gave up 3 bases, with 8 bases separating them. The table came from immunoSEQ multiplex PCR; TCRdb's copy has only in-frame clones and leaves some out. The repertoire holds 450,000 to 500,000 clones, with roughly 80% as singletons. The chain combines TRBV11-2 with TRBJ1-5; D is possibly TRBD1 (6 bases). Specimen: PBMCs. The receptor was isolated from a woman in her 40s in good health. Some clones in this sample may be carry-over from other donors' samples. The CDR3 region has the DNA TGTGCCAGCAGCTTATCAGGGGACAATCAGCCCCAGCATTTT. Its translation: CASSLSGDNQPQHF.